A selection of T cell receptor beta chains follows, all from one sample in a study of shared clonotypes between healthy human individuals. Sequencing used immunoSEQ multiplex PCR; TCRdb keeps in-frame clones, though not all of them. The sample carries roughly 2.5 million clones, approximately 94% recorded once. The sequencing sample was made of naive CD4+ T cells sorted from blood. The receptors originated from a man between 18 and 35 years old in good health. The CDR3 runs from the conserved cysteine through the conserved F or W. The D gene is left open where the match is weak. The size of a clone is reported for some rows only, either as once, few or many, or as a class for expanded clones.

V gene	J gene	D gene	clone size	CDR3 DNA	CDR3 protein
TRBV7-3	TRBJ2-7	.	once	TGTGCCAGCAGCCCTGTCATTCACGGCTCCTACGAGCAGTACTTC	CASSPVIHGSYEQYF
TRBV4-1	TRBJ2-1	.	.	TGCGCCAGCAGCCAAGATCCTCGTGGGAATGAGCAGTTCTTC	CASSQDPRGNEQFF
TRBV6-1	TRBJ1-1	TRBD1	.	TGTGCCAGCAGTGAAAGGTATAGACAGGGGCTGGGGAACACTGAAGCTTTCTTT	CASSERYRQGLGNTEAFF
TRBV5-1	TRBJ1-2	.	.	TGCGCCAGCAGCTTGGACAGGGAGGACTATGGCTACACCTTC	CASSLDREDYGYTF
TRBV7-2	TRBJ1-1	.	.	TGTGCCAGCAGCTTAAGGGGGATGAACACTGAAGCTTTCTTT	CASSLRGMNTEAFF
TRBV7-2	TRBJ2-1	.	.	TGTGCCAGCAGGCACGACAGGAGTACGTACAATGAGCAGTTCTTC	CASRHDRSTYNEQFF
TRBV30	TRBJ2-5	TRBD2	.	TGTGCCTGGAGTGTAGGAACGGGGGAGGGCGAGACCCAGTACTTC	CAWSVGTGEGETQYF
TRBV7-2	TRBJ1-4	TRBD1	.	TGTGCCAGCAGCTTTCAGGGACAGCATAATGAAAAACTGTTTTTT	CASSFQGQHNEKLFF
TRBV7-2	TRBJ2-7	.	.	TGTGCCAGCAGCTTAGAAGGGCGGGGAGGTTCGGACGAGCAGTACTTC	CASSLEGRGGSDEQYF
TRBV28	TRBJ1-6	.	.	TGTGCCAGCAGCCCTCGATATTCACCCCTCCACTTT	CASSPRYSPLHF
TRBV30	TRBJ2-6	.	.	TGTGCCTGGACGTATAGGACGACTGGGGCCAACGTCCTGACTTTC	CAWTYRTTGANVLTF
TRBV23-1	TRBJ1-1	.	.	TGCGCCAGCAGTCAATCGGACAAAATGAACACTGAAGCTTTCTTT	CASSQSDKMNTEAFF
TRBV7-9	TRBJ2-5	TRBD2	.	TGTGCCAGCAGTTCCGGGGGGGTGTTACAAGAGACCCAGTACTTC	CASSSGGVLQETQYF
TRBV6-5	TRBJ2-7	TRBD1	.	TGTGCCAGCAAATTGATTTCAGGGGGCGCCGAGCAGTACTTC	CASKLISGGAEQYF
TRBV7-9	TRBJ1-1	.	.	TGTGCCACCAAGGAGGGGTCCAAGAACACTGAAGCTTTCTTT	CATKEGSKNTEAFF
TRBV6-4	TRBJ1-5	.	.	TGTGCCAGCAGTGACACCAGATATAGCAATCAGCCCCAGCATTTT	CASSDTRYSNQPQHF
TRBV9	TRBJ2-3	.	.	TGTGCCAGCGGTCGGGCAGGGAGCGGCACAGATACGCAGTATTTT	CASGRAGSGTDTQYF
TRBV6-6	TRBJ2-2	.	.	TGTGCCAGCAGGTCCGGCGGCACGACGAACACCGGGGAGCTGTTTTTT	CASRSGGTTNTGELFF
TRBV10-1	TRBJ2-7	.	.	TGCGCCAGCAGTGAGAGCGGCTCCTACGAGCAGTACTTC	CASSESGSYEQYF
TRBV19	TRBJ1-5	TRBD1	.	TGTGCCAGTAAAGGACAGGGGGGAGGGAATCAGCCCCAGCATTTT	CASKGQGGGNQPQHF
TRBV29-1	TRBJ2-1	.	once	TGCAGCGTTGTGGAGACTAGCTACAATGAGCAGTTCTTC	CSVVETSYNEQFF
TRBV6-5	TRBJ2-2	.	.	TGTGCCAGCAGTCTATGGGGGACCGGGGAGCTGTTTTTT	CASSLWGTGELFF
TRBV2	TRBJ2-7	TRBD1	few	TGTGCCAGCAGTGAGCGGGGACAGGGGGCCGAGCAGTACTTC	CASSERGQGAEQYF
TRBV30	TRBJ2-5	.	.	TGTGCCTGGTCAGAAAGCCCGAGGCAGTACTTC	CAWSESPRQYF
TRBV29-1	TRBJ1-4	.	.	TGCAGCGACGGAGGTACAGGAGAAGAAGAAAAACTGTTTTTT	CSDGGTGEEEKLFF
TRBV25-1	TRBJ1-4	.	few	TGTGCCAGCAGTGATCATGAAAAACTGTTTTTT	CASSDHEKLFF
TRBV28	TRBJ1-2	.	.	TGTGCCAGCAGTTTACGAGGGGCAGAATATGGCTACACCTTC	CASSLRGAEYGYTF
TRBV19	TRBJ1-2	.	.	TGTGCCAGTATCGGGGGATCACAGAGCTATGGCTACACCTTC	CASIGGSQSYGYTF
TRBV4-2	TRBJ2-7	TRBD1	.	TGTGCCAGCAGCCTACGCCCACTCCAACCGGGACAGGGGGGATCCTACGAGCAGTACTTC	CASSLRPLQPGQGGSYEQYF
TRBV5-6	TRBJ2-7	TRBD1	.	TGTGCCAGCAACTCAGGGGGTTTCGCCTACGAGCAGTACTTC	CASNSGGFAYEQYF
TRBV30	TRBJ2-7	TRBD2	.	TGTGCCTGGAAAGGGGCGGGAGTTTACGAGCAGTACTTC	CAWKGAGVYEQYF
TRBV9	TRBJ2-1	.	.	TGTGCCAGCAGCCCGTCGACAGCCTCCTACAATGAGCAGTTCTTC	CASSPSTASYNEQFF
TRBV18	TRBJ2-1	TRBD1	.	TGTGCCAGCTCACAGGGGGCCCACAATGAGCAGTTCTTC	CASSQGAHNEQFF
TRBV30	TRBJ2-7	.	.	TGTGCCTGGAGTCCGGACAGACAGTCCTACGAGCAGTACTTC	CAWSPDRQSYEQYF
TRBV18	TRBJ2-4	TRBD1	few	TGTGCCAGCGAGGGACAGGGAGACATTCAGTACTTC	CASEGQGDIQYF
TRBV18	TRBJ2-7	TRBD2	.	TGTGCCAGCTCACCACCCACTAGCGGGAGTGCCTACGAGCAGTACTTC	CASSPPTSGSAYEQYF
TRBV4-3	TRBJ1-2	.	.	TGCGCCAGCAGCCAGGCATCCGGGTCCTCCCGTCCGGATGGCTACACCTTC	CASSQASGSSRPDGYTF
TRBV6-1	TRBJ1-1	.	few	TGTGCCAGCAGTGCTGCCGACACTGAAGCTTTCTTT	CASSAADTEAFF